This T cell receptor (beta chain) was recovered during a study of siplizumab effects on memory and regulatory T cells. Remarks on this clone: Its target is unknown.

The repertoire was sequenced with immunoSEQ multiplex PCR; TCRdb's copy has only in-frame clones and lacks some. The sample has fewer than 65,000 clones, roughly 93% seen once; the top ten hold approximately 17%. Overall study findings and caveats: Phenotypic classification as naive or memory proved unattainable for roughly 75-96% of proliferating CD4+ or CD8+ clones.

Germline V gene data show CDR1 as MDHEN and CDR2 as SYDVKM. Trimming took 7 bases from V and 10 from J; bases not matched to a gene: 12. The CDR3 consists of 15 residues. Material: CD8+ T cells sorted from blood. The clonotype originates from a human donor in good health. This sequence joins TRBV28 and TRBJ2-1; 11 bases match TRBD1. The chain's CDR3 is CASTQAGTGGMEQFF. As DNA, the CDR3 is TGTGCCAGCACCCAGGCCGGGACAGGGGGAATGGAGCAGTTCTTC.